This is a list of T cell receptor beta chains from one sample in a study of T cells in Graves' hyperthyroidism and ophthalmopathy. TCRdb recomputed calls from the multiplex PCR reads with MiXCR, one row per CDR3 protein. The data contain 550,000 to 650,000 distinct CDR3 sequences, around 13% of them singletons. The sample comprised blood. The receptors originated from a woman aged 40 to 50 with Graves' hyperthyroidism. The conserved cysteine and the conserved F or W are not part of the CDR3 here.

v_call	cdr3_aa
TRBV5-1	ASSLLMGQGVDEQY
TRBV13	ASSSWTGEGGNTIY
TRBV29-1	SVGRLAGDEQY
TRBV29-1	SVDRGLEGGEQF
TRBV10-3	AISDRNTGELF
TRBV7-9	ASSLTGTVTSGANVLT
TRBV20-1	SPRGSLQETQY
TRBV11-2	ASSLVEGGYT
TRBV11-2	ASSDRDGPNQPQH
TRBV7-6	ASSFGWSVAGDKGSYEQY
TRBV2	ASSPLPASGGYNEQF
TRBV6-1	ASRRDTGSYEQY
TRBV12-3/TRBV12-4	ASSQAGVYEQY
TRBV12-3/TRBV12-4	ASSFPGAEAF
TRBV25-1	ASSAPGAGVVKTQY
TRBV29-1	SVVVTGIYNEQF
TRBV20-1	SARVSGTSGNTNTGELF
TRBV28	ASSPLSNQPQH
TRBV7-3	ASSLMGGISYEQY
TRBV2	AGGQGTSTDTQY
TRBV2	ASSEYLAGIGELF
TRBV7-9	ASSFSQGLTDTQY
TRBV12-3/TRBV12-4	ASSLYPRGYT
TRBV20-1	SARDLMTGGRVSTDTQY
TRBV7-8	ASSLGRTGDYEQY
TRBV6-1	ASSEGRWADTQY
TRBV28	ASQSGGIQPQH
TRBV12-3/TRBV12-4	ASSLREAGANVLT
TRBV5-1	ASSLAWWGGASDIQY
TRBV20-1	SAIIAGEPYEQY